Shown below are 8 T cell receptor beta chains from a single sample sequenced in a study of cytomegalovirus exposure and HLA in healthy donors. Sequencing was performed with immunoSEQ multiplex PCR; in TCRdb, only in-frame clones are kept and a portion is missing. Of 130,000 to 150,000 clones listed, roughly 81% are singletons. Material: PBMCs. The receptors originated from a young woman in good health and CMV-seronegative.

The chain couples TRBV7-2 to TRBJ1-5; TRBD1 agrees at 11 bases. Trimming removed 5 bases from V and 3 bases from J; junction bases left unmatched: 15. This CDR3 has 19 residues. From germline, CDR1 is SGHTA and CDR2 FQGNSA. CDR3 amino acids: CASSPRAAGTGGSNQPQHF. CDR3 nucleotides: TGTGCCAGCAGCCCCAGAGCTGCCGGGACAGGGGGTTCCAATCAGCCCCAGCATTTT.

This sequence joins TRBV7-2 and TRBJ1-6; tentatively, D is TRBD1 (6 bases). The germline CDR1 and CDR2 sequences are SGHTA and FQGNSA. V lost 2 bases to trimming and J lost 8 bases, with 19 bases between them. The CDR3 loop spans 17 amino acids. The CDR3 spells CASSLQGIISGDSPLHF. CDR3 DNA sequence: TGTGCCAGCAGCTTACAGGGGATAATTTCCGGGGATTCACCCCTCCACTTT.

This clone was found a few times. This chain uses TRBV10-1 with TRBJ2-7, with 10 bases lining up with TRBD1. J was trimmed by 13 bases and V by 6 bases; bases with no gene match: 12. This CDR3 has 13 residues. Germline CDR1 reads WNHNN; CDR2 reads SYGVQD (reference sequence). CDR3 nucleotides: TGCGCCAGCAGCCCGGGACAGGGGCCCCTCAGCTACTTC. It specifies CASSPGQGPLSYF.

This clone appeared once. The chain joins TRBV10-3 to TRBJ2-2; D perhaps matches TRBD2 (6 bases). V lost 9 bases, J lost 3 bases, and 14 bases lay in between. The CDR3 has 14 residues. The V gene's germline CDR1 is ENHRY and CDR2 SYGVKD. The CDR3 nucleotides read TGTGCCATAGCCGGGACTCAGGACACCGGGGAGCTGTTTTTT. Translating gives CAIAGTQDTGELFF.

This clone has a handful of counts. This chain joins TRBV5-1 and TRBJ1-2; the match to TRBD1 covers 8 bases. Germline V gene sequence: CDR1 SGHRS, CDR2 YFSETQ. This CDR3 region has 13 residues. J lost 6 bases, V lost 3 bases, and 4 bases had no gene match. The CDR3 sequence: CASSWTGTDGYTF. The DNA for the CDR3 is TGCGCCAGCAGCTGGACAGGGACGGATGGCTACACCTTC.

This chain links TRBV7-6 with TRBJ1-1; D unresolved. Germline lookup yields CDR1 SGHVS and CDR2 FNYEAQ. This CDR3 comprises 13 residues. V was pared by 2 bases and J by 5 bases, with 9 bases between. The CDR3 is CASSLLRGTEAFF. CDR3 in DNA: TGTGCCAGCAGCTTACTCCGGGGTACTGAAGCTTTCTTT. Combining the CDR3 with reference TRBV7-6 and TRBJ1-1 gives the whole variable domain GAGVSQSPRYKVTKRGQDVALRCDPISGHVSLYWYRQALGQGPEFLTYFNYEAQQDKSGLPNDRFSAERPEGSISTLTIQRTEQRDSAMYRCASSLLRGTEAFFGQGTRLTVV.

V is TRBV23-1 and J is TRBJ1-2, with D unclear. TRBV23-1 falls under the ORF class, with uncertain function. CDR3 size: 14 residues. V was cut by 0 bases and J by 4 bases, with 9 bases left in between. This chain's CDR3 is CASSQSRVRYGYTF. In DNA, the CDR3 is TGCGCCAGCAGTCAATCGCGGGTTCGCTATGGCTACACCTTC.

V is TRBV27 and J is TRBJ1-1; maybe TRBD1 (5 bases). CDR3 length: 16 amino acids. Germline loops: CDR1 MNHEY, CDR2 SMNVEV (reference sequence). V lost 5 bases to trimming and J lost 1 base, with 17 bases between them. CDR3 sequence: CASSKWGGVRNTEAFF. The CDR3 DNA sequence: TGTGCCAGCAGTAAATGGGGGGGTGTAAGGAACACTGAAGCTTTCTTT.